These 6 T cell receptor beta chains share one sample of origin, sequenced in a study of regulatory T cells in long-lasting Graves disease. The time point: newly diagnosed GD, antithyroid drugs for less than 3 months. Generation of the TCR library employed RNA extracted from PBMCs. Relying on iRepertoire HTBI primers and Arm-PCR of CDR3 regions, the team built TCR beta libraries. One entry per CDR3 protein, called by TCRdb with MiXCR from the multiplex PCR reads. The sample shows around 400,000 distinct CDR3 sequences, less than 20% of them seen only once. The input for sequencing was peripheral blood mononuclear cells (PBMCs), taken at new diagnosis, from a patient treated with antithyroid drugs. The receptors originated from a female donor with Graves disease.

The chain combines TRBV28 with TRBJ1-3; D may be TRBD1 (6 bases). This CDR3 has 15 amino acids. Trimming removed 6 bases at V and 4 bases at J, with 16 bases between. Germline V gene sequence: CDR1 MDHEN, CDR2 SYDVKM. The CDR3 loop is CASSLTGPQGNTIYF. In DNA, the CDR3 is TGTGCCAGCAGCTTAACAGGGCCACAGGGAAACACCATATATTTT.

The J gene is TRBJ2-7, the V gene TRBV20-1; TRBD1 matches at 8 bases. V was clipped by 3 bases and J by 3 bases; unmatched bases: 4. The CDR3 covers 13 residues. The germline CDR1 and CDR2 sequences are DFQATT and SNEGSKA (reference sequence). The DNA for the CDR3 is TGCAGTGCTAGGGACAGGGTGGACTACGAGCAGTACTTC. Protein sequence: CSARDRVDYEQYF.

The sample holds many counts of this clonotype. The genes are TRBV5-5 and TRBJ2-1, with no clear D. V lost 2 bases and J 1 base, leaving 4 bases between the germline ends. CDR3 size: 13 residues. CDR1 is SGHKS, CDR2 YYEKEE, per germline (reference sequence). The CDR3 DNA is TGTGCCAGCAGCTTCTTTTCCTACAATGAGCAGTTCTTC. Protein: CASSFFSYNEQFF.

This clonotype was picked up a small number of times. The rearrangement links TRBV30 to TRBJ2-6, with D perhaps matching TRBD1 or TRBD2 (6 bases each). The V and J ends lost 0 bases and 4 bases respectively, with 13 bases between them. The V gene's germline CDR1 is GTSNPN and CDR2 SVGIG (reference sequence). The CDR3 is 16 amino acids. The CDR3: CAWSVPGAEGANVLTF. CDR3 nucleotide sequence: TGTGCCTGGAGTGTACCGGGGGCTGAAGGGGCCAACGTCCTGACTTTC.

The chain uses TRBV18 and TRBJ2-2, with 8 positions matching TRBD2. The length of the CDR3 is 16 residues. J was trimmed by 4 bases and V by 3 bases; bases with no gene match: 7. Germline-derived CDR1 and CDR2 are KGHSH and LQKENI. CDR3 DNA sequence: TGTGCCAGCTCACCTCGAGCGGGAGAGGGCACCGGGGAGCTGTTTTTT. Translation gives CASSPRAGEGTGELFF.

This clonotype came up many times. This chain uses TRBV5-1 with TRBJ2-3, with TRBD2 matching over 9 bases. The V gene end was trimmed by 5 bases and the J gene end by 1 base; junction bases not matched to a gene: 20. Germline V gives CDR1 SGHRS, CDR2 YFSETQ. The CDR3 has 20 amino acids. The CDR3 loop is CASRLPMRSSGNVGTDTQYF. The CDR3 bases are TGCGCCAGCAGACTCCCGATGAGGTCTAGCGGGAACGTTGGCACAGATACGCAGTATTTT.